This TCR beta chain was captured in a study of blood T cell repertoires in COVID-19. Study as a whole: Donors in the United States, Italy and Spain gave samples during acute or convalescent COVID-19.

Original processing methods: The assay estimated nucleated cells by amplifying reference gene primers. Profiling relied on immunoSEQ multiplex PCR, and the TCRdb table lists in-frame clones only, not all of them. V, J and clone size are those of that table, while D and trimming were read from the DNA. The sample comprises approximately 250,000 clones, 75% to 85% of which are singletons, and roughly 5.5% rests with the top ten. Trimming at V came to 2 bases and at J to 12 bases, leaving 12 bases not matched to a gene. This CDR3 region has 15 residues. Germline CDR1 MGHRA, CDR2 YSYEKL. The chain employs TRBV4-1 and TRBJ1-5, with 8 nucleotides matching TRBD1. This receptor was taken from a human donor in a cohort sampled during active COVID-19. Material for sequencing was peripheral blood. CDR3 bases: TGCGCCAGCAGCCAATTCGGGACAGGCGGAAAGCGCCAGCATTTT. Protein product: CASSQFGTGGKRQHF.